This T cell receptor beta chain was recovered during a study of tumor and adjacent non-tumor tissue in lung cancer. In the study overall: Histology: about twelve adenocarcinoma, a couple of squamous cell carcinoma, 1 small cell lung cancer. Each sample yielded about 4.17 million productive TCRbeta reads on average. Study-level results: In normal lung, the top 100 clones were significantly more dominant than in tumor. Patients with more diverse tumor TCRs had worse survival.

RNA was extracted from bulk tissue without any cell sorting. Distant lung tissue was collected more than 3 cm away from the tumor edge. Many counts were recorded for this clonotype. Its specificity is not known. TCRbeta libraries were built with three rounds of nested PCR, modified from ARM-PCR. MiXCR, applied by TCRdb to the multiplex PCR reads, yields one record per CDR3 protein. The sample records 100,000 or so distinct CDR3 sequences, 50% to 70% being singletons. This CDR3 spans 15 amino acids. The germline V gene encodes CDR1 SGHNT and CDR2 YYREEE (reference sequence). The V gene end was trimmed by 3 bases and the J gene end by 8 bases; junction bases not matched to a gene: 4.

This TCR was sampled from a man between 25 and 39 years old with non-small cell lung cancer. The J gene is TRBJ2-5, the V gene TRBV5-4; 16 bases line up with TRBD2. The specimen was distant non-tumor lung tissue. The CDR3 sequence: CASSSGLAGGITQYF. In DNA, the CDR3 is TGTGCCAGCAGCTCGGGACTAGCGGGGGGGATTACCCAGTACTTC.